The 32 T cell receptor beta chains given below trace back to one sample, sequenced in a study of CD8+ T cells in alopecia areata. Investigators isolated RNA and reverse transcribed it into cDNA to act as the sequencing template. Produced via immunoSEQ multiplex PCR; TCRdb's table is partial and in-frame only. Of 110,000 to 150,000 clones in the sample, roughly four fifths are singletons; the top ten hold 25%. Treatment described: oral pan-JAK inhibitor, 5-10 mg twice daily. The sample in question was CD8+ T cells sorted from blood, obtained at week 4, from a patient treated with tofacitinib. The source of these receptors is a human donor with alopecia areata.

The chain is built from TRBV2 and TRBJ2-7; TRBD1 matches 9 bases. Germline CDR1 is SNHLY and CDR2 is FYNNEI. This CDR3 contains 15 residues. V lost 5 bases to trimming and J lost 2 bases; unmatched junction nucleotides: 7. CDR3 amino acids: CASSPSGDRAYEQYF. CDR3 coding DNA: TGTGCCAGCAGTCCGAGCGGGGACAGGGCCTACGAGCAGTACTTC.

The DNA of the CDR3 is TGCAGCGTTGAATCTGTGCAGAACACCGGGGAGCTGTTTTTT. Amino acid sequence: CSVESVQNTGELFF. This rearrangement joins TRBV29-1 to TRBJ2-2; D remains unclear. The CDR3 covers 14 residues. The V end was cut by 2 bases, the J end by 1 base, with 8 bases between. Per the germline V gene, CDR1 is SQVTM and CDR2 is ANQGSEA.

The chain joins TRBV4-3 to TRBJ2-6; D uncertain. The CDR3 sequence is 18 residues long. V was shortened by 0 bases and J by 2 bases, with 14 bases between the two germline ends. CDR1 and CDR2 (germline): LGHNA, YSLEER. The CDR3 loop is CASSQDLEWMPGANVLTF. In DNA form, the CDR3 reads TGCGCCAGCAGCCAAGATCTCGAGTGGATGCCTGGGGCCAACGTCCTGACTTTC.

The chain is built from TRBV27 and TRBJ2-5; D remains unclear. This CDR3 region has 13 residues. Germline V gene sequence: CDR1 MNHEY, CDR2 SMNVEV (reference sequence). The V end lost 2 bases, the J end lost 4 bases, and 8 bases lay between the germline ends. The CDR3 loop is CASSLSRRETQYF. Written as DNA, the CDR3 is TGTGCCAGCAGTTTAAGTAGACGAGAGACCCAGTACTTC.

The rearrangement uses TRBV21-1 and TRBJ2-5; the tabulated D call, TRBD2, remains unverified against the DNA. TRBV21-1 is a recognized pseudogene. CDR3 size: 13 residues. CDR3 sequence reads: CASKGGARETQYF. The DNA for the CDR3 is TGTGCCAGCAAGGGGGGGGCGCGGGAGACCCAGTACTTC.

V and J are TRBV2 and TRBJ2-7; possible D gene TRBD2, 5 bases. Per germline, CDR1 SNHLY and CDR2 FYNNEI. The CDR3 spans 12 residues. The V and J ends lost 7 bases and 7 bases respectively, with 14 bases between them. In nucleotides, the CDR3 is TGTGCCAGCACCACCGGTGAGGGAGAGCAGTACTTC. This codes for CASTTGEGEQYF.

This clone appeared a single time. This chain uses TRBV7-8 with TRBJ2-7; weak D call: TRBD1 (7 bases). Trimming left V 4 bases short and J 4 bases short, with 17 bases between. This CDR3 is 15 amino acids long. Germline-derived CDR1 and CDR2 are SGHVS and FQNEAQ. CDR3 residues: CASSSTTGRPYEQYF. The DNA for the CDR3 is TGTGCCAGCAGCTCGACGACAGGGAGGCCTTACGAGCAGTACTTC.

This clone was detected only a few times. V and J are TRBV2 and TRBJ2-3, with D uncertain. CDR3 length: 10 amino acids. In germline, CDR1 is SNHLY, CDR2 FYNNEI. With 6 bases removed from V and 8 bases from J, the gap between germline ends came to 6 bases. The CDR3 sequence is CASSQITQYF. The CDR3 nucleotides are TGTGCCAGCAGCCAGATTACGCAGTATTTT.

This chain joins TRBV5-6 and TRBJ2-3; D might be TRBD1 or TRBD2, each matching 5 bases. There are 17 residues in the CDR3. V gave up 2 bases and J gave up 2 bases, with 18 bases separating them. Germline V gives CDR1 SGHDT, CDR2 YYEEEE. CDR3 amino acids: CASSLGVALGTTDTQYF. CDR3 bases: TGTGCCAGCAGCTTAGGGGTGGCACTAGGAACCACAGATACGCAGTATTTT.

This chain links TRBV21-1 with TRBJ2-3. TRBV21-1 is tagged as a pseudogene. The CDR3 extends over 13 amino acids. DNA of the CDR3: TGTGCCAGCAGCAAGGACAGCACAGATACGCAGTATTTT. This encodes CASSKDSTDTQYF.

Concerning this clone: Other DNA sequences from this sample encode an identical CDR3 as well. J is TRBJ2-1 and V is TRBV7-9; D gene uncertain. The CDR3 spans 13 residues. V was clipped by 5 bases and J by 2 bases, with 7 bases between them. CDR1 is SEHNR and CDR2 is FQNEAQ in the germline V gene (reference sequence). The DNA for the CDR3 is TGTGCCAGCAGCCCACCAGCCTACAATGAGCAGTTCTTC. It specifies CASSPPAYNEQFF.

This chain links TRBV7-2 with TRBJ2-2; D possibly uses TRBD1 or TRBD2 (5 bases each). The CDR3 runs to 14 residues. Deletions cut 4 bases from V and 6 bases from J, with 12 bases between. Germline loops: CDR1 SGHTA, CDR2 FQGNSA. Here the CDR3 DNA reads TGTGCCAGCAGCTCCGTCCGGGACGCCGGGGAGCTGTTTTTT. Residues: CASSSVRDAGELFF.

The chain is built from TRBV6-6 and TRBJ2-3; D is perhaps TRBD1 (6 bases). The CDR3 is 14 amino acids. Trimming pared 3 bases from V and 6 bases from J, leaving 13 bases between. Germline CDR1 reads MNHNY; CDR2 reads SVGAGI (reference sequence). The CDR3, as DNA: TGTGCCAGCAGTTATTACAGGGCTGGGGATACGCAGTATTTT. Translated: CASSYYRAGDTQYF.

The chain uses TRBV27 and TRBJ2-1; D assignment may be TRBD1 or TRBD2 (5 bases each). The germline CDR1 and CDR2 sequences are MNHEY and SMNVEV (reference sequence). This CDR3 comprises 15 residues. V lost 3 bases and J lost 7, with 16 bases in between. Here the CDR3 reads CASSLGTTGGNEQFF. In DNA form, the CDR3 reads TGTGCCAGCAGTTTGGGGACCACAGGCGGAAATGAGCAGTTCTTC.

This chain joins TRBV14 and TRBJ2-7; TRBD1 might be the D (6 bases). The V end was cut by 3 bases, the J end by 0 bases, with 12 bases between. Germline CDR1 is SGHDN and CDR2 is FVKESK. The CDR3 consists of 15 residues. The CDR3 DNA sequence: TGTGCCAGCAGCCACAGGGGAACGAGCTCCTACGAGCAGTACTTC. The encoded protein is CASSHRGTSSYEQYF.

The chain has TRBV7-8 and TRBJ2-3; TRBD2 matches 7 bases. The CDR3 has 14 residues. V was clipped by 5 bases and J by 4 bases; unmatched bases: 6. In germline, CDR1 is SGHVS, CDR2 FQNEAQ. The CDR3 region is CASSPPTSPDTQYF. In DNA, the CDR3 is TGTGCCAGCAGCCCCCCGACTAGCCCAGATACGCAGTATTTT.

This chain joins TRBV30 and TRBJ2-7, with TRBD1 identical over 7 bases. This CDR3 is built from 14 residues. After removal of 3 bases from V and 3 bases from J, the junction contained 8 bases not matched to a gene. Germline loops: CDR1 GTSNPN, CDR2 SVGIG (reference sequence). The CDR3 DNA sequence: TGTGCCTGGAGCGACAGGGTAAGATACTACGAGCAGTACTTC. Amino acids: CAWSDRVRYYEQYF.

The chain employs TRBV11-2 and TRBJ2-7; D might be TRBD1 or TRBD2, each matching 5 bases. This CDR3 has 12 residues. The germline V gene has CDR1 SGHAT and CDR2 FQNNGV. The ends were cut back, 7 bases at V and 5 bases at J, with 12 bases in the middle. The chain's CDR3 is CASNWGSHEQYF. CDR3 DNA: TGTGCCAGCAACTGGGGGTCGCACGAGCAGTACTTC.

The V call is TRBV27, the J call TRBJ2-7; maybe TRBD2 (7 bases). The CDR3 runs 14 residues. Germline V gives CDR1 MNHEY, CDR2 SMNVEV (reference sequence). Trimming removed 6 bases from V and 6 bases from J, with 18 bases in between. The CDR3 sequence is CASSIIGGGSEQYF. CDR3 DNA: TGTGCCAGCAGCATCATCGGGGGCGGGAGCGAGCAGTACTTC.

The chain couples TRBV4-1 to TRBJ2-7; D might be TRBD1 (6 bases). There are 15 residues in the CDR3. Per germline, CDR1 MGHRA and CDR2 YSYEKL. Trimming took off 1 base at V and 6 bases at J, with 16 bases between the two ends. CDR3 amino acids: CASSQGVQGDGEQYF. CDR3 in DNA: TGCGCCAGCAGCCAAGGGGTACAGGGCGATGGCGAGCAGTACTTC.

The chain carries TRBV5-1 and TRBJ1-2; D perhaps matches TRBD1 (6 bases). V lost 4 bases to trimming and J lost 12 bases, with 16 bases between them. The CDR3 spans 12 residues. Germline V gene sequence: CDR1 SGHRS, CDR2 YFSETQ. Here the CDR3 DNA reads TGCGCCAGCAGCATCAGAGAGGGGGAGCACACCTTC. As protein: CASSIREGEHTF.

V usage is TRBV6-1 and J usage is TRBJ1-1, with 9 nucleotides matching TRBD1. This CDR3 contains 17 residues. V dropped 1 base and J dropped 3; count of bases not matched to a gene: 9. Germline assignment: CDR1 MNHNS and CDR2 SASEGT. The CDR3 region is CASSEENRGQWYTEAFF. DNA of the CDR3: TGTGCCAGCAGTGAAGAGAACAGGGGGCAGTGGTACACTGAAGCTTTCTTT.

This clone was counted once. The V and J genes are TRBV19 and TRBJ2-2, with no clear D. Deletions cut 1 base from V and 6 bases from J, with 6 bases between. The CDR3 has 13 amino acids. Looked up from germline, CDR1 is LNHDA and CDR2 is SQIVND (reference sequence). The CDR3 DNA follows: TGTGCCAGTAGTATAGTGGCATCCGGGGAGCTGTTTTTT. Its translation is CASSIVASGELFF.

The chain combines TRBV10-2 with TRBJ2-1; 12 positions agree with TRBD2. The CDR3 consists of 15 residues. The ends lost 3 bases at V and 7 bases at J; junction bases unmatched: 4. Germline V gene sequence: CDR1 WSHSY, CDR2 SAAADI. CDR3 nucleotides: TGCGCCAGCAGTGATTCTAGCGGGGGGGGAAATGAGCAGTTCTTC. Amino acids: CASSDSSGGGNEQFF.

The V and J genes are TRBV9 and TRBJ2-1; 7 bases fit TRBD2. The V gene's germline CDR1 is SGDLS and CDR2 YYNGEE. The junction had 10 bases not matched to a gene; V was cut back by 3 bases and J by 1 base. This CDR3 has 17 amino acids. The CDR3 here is CASSESLARVSYNEQFF. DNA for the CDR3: TGTGCCAGCAGCGAGTCACTAGCGCGGGTTTCCTACAATGAGCAGTTCTTC.

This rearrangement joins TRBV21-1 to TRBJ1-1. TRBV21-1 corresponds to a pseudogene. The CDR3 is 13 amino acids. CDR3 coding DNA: TGTGCCAGCAGCAAAAGAGGCCGAGCCGGGGCTTTCTTT. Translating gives CASSKRGRAGAFF.

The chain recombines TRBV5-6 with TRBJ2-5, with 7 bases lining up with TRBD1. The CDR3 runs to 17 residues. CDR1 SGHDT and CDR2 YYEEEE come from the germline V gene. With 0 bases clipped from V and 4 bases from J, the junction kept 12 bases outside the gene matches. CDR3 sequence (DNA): TGTGCCAGCAGCTTGGGATTCACAGGGGATCTGAGAGAGACCCAGTACTTC. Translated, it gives CASSLGFTGDLRETQYF.

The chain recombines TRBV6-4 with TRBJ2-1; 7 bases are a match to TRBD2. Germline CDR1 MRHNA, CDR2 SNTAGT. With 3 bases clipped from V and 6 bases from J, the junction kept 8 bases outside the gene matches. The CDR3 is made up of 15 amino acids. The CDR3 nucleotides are TGTGCCAGCAGTGATCGGGCTAGCGGAGGCAATGAGCAGTTCTTC. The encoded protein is CASSDRASGGNEQFF.

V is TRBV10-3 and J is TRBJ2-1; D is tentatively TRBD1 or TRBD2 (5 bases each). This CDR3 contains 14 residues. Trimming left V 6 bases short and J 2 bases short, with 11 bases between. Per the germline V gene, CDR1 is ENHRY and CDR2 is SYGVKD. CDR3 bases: TGTGCCATCAGCGACGGGACGACCTACAATGAGCAGTTCTTC. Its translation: CAISDGTTYNEQFF.

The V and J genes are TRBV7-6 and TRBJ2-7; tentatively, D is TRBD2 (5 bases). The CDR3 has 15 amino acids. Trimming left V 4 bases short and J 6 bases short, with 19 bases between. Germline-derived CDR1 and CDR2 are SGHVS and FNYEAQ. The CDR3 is CASSSPGEHGPEQYF. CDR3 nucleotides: TGTGCCAGCAGCTCCCCCGGGGAACACGGCCCCGAGCAGTACTTC.

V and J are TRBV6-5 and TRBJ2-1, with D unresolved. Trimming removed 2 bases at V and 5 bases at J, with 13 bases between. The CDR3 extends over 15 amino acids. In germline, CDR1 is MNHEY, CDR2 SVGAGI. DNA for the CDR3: TGTGCCAGCAGTTACCTCCCAGAGAATAACAATGAGCAGTTCTTC. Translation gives CASSYLPENNNEQFF.

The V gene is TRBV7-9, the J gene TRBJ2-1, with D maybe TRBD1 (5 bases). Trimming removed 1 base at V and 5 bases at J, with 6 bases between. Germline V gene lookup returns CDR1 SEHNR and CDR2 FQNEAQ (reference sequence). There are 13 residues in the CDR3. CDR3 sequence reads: CASSLEGNNEQFF. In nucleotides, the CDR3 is TGTGCCAGCAGCTTAGAGGGGAACAATGAGCAGTTCTTC.